This TCR beta chain is from a study of blood T cell repertoires in COVID-19. The CDR3 spans 15 residues. Germline CDR1 SGHAT, CDR2 FQDESV (reference sequence). Trimming at V came to 7 bases and at J to 4 bases, leaving 3 bases not matched to a gene. Data came from immunoSEQ multiplex PCR; TCRdb stores just in-frame clones and leaves some out. This sample has roughly 330,000 clones; 86% occur once, and the top ten carry 8% to 13%. Grouping used clinical history reported by participants in a survey and questionnaire. The sample comprised PBMCs or T cells enriched from blood (not recorded which). The source is a woman aged 18 to 35 who had recovered from COVID-19. V usage is TRBV11-1 and J usage is TRBJ2-3; 15 bases map to TRBD2. CDR3 bases: TGTGCCAGCACCCGGACTAGCGGGGGGGCAGATACGCAGTATTTT. Protein sequence: CASTRTSGGADTQYF. Full variable domain (remainder filled in from reference TRBV11-1 and TRBJ2-3): EAEVAQSPRYKITEKSQAVAFWCDPISGHATLYWYRQILGQGPELLVQFQDESVVDDSQLPKDRFSAERLKGVDSTLKIQPAELGDSAMYLCASTRTSGGADTQYFGPGTRLTVL.